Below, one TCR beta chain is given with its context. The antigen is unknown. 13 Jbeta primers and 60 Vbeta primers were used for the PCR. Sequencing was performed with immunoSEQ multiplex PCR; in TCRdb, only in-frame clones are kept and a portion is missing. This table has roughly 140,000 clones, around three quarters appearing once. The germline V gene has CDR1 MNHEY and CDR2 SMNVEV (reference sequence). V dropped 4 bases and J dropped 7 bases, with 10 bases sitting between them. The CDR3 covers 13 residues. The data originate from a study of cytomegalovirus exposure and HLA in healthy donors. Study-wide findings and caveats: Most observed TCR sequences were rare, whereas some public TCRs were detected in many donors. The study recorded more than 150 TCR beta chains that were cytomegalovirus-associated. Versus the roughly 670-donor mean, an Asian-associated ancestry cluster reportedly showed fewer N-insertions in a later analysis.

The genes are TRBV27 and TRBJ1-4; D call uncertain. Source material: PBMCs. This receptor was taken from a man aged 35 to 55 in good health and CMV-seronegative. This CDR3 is CASSSAYGEKLFF. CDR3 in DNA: TGTGCCAGCAGTTCCGCCTATGGTGAAAAACTGTTTTTT.